The clone carrying this T cell receptor (beta chain) is medium-sized (0.01 to 0.1%) in the sample. Its specificity is not known. Study-wide results and caveats: In terms of TCR gene usage, tumor memory CD4+ T cells clustered together with blood and lymph node memory CD4+ cells, as well as with lymph node naive CD4+ cells. The larger cohort examined one V-J beta rearrangement, not whole repertoires. Tumor-infiltrating Treg TCR alpha and beta sequences overlapped most with tumor naive CD4+ T cells, then blood naive.

Full-length variable regions came from constant-region reverse primers plus semi-nested Nested Universal Primer A PCR. Each CDR3 protein is one row after TCRdb ran MiXCR on the 5' RACE reads. Altogether approximately 8,600 distinct CDR3 sequences are present, about a sixth being singletons, with the ten largest covering about 3.7%. V lost 5 bases and J 7 bases, leaving 19 bases between the germline ends. Germline CDR1 SGHRS, CDR2 YFSETQ. This CDR3 is 15 amino acids long. The material sequenced was memory CD4+ T cells sorted from blood. Noted subset: memory CD4+ T cells, CD4+CD45RO+CD25-. The origin of this receptor is a female donor with breast cancer. The chain couples TRBV5-1 to TRBJ2-1, with no clear D. CDR3 nucleotides: TGCGCCAGCAGTCTCGGCGCTCCTGAGGCTAATGAGCAGTTCTTC. It translates to CASSLGAPEANEQFF.